These T cell receptor beta chains were read from a single sample in a study of cytomegalovirus exposure and HLA in healthy donors. Using immunoSEQ multiplex PCR, the repertoire was profiled, and TCRdb retains in-frame clones only, with some absent. In the table there are 20,000 to 25,000 clones, about 97% of which are singletons. Sequencing was performed on PBMCs. The source of these receptors is a man aged 25-45 years in good health and CMV-seropositive. Each CDR3 is given with its conserved first and last residue. A D gene is named only where the DNA matches it firmly. Where a row states a size, it is once, few, many or the class of an expanded clone; other rows omit it.

NA	NA	TRBV30	TRBJ2-5	TGTGCCTGGAGTGGTGGGGCCAAAGAGACCCAGTACTTC	CAWSGGAKETQYF
NA	NA	TRBV5-4	TRBJ2-7	TGTGCCAGCAGCTTTGGTCAGGGCATAGTCGCCGAGCAGTACTTC	CASSFGQGIVAEQYF
TRBD1	NA	TRBV5-1	TRBJ1-2	TGCGCCAGCAGCTTGAGGACTACAGGGGACTATGGCTACACCTTC	CASSLRTTGDYGYTF
TRBD2	NA	TRBV28	TRBJ2-5	TGTGCCAGCAGTTTTATGGTCCGCTCGGGGGGGTCCGAGACCCAGTACTTC	CASSFMVRSGGSETQYF
NA	once	TRBV5-1	TRBJ2-3	TGCGCCAGCAGCCCGGCCGGGGCAGATACGCAGTATTTT	CASSPAGADTQYF
NA	NA	TRBV6-1	TRBJ1-5	TGTGCCAGCAGTGAAGGTTACGGACACCAGCCCCAGCATTTT	CASSEGYGHQPQHF
NA	NA	TRBV25-1	TRBJ2-6	TGTGCCAGCAGTTCCCACGGTGGGGCCAACGTCCTGACTTTC	CASSSHGGANVLTF
NA	NA	TRBV18	TRBJ2-1	TGTGCCAGCTCACCTGTAGCCCCTTATGAGCAGTTCTTC	CASSPVAPYEQFF
NA	NA	TRBV4-3	TRBJ2-3	TGCGCCAGCAGCCCGGACAGTCCAACATACACAGATACGCAGTATTTT	CASSPDSPTYTDTQYF
TRBD1	NA	TRBV7-2	TRBJ1-5	TGTGCCAGCAGCTTAGGACAGGGAAACAATCAGCCCCAGCATTTT	CASSLGQGNNQPQHF
TRBD2	NA	TRBV6-1	TRBJ2-1	TGTGCCAGCAGTGAACTTGAGGTCGTAGCGGGGACCTCCAATGAGCAGTTCTTC	CASSELEVVAGTSNEQFF
NA	NA	TRBV5-1	TRBJ2-1	TGCGCCAGCAGCCCTCAACAGGGTACTGAGCAGTTCTTC	CASSPQQGTEQFF
TRBD2	once	TRBV4-2	TRBJ2-7	TGTGCCAGCAGCCAAGAAATAAGGACTAGCGGGAGCTACGAGCAGTACTTC	CASSQEIRTSGSYEQYF
TRBD1	NA	TRBV28	TRBJ1-1	TGTGCCAGCAGTCCCCCAAGGGGGCGTAAAACTGAAGCTTTCTTT	CASSPPRGRKTEAFF
NA	once	TRBV5-1	TRBJ2-2	TGCGCCAGCAGTAACCGGGACTCTACCGGGGAGCTGTTTTTT	CASSNRDSTGELFF
TRBD2	NA	TRBV6-1	TRBJ2-3	TGTGCCAGCAGTGCCTCGGGACTAGCGGGTATAAGCACAGATACGCAGTATTTT	CASSASGLAGISTDTQYF
NA	NA	TRBV25-1	TRBJ1-1	TGTGCCAGCAGTGAAACAGGGATCCCGAACACTGAAGCTTTCTTT	CASSETGIPNTEAFF
NA	NA	TRBV28	TRBJ2-7	TGTGCCAGCAGTCCTCCGGCCTACGAGCAGTACTTC	CASSPPAYEQYF
NA	NA	TRBV5-1	TRBJ1-2	TGCGCCAGCAGCTGGTGGGAGAAAGCCAACTATGGCTACACCTTC	CASSWWEKANYGYTF
TRBD2	NA	TRBV28	TRBJ2-4	TGTGCCAGCAGCGCTAGCGGGGGCAAGCTAGCCAAAAACATTCAGTACTTC	CASSASGGKLAKNIQYF
NA	NA	TRBV27	TRBJ2-2	TGTGCCAGCAGACAGTCAGGGGGGAGCACCGGGGAGCTGTTTTTT	CASRQSGGSTGELFF
NA	NA	TRBV5-6	TRBJ2-7	TGTGCCAGCAGCTTGAACAGGGTCGAGCAGTACTTC	CASSLNRVEQYF
TRBD2	once	TRBV27	TRBJ2-5	TGTGCCAGCAGTAGAACTTCACCGGGACTAGTAGGAGAGACCCAGTACTTC	CASSRTSPGLVGETQYF
NA	NA	TRBV30	TRBJ2-2	TGTGCCTGGAGTGTACTCCGTAACACCGGGGAGCTGTTTTTT	CAWSVLRNTGELFF
TRBD2	NA	TRBV5-4	TRBJ2-1	TGTGCCAGCAGCTTGTGGGCGGGAGGGATTTACAATGAGCAGTTCTTC	CASSLWAGGIYNEQFF
NA	NA	TRBV5-1	TRBJ1-1	TGCGCCAGCAGCTTGGCTATATCCCCCGGGACTGAAGCTTTCTTT	CASSLAISPGTEAFF
TRBD2	NA	TRBV11-3	TRBJ2-7	TGTGCCAGCAGCTCCGGACTAGCGGGAACCGAGCAGTACTTC	CASSSGLAGTEQYF